This TCR beta chain emerged from a study of blood T cell repertoires in COVID-19 (dated by TCRdb to about 2020). Notes on the research overall: Samples covering the acute and convalescent phases of COVID-19 were provided by collaborators in the United States, Italy and Spain. The prospective study material was composed of cDNA or gDNA derived from T cells, B-cell-depleted T cells, or PBMCs. The dataset comprised deeply sampled blood TCRbeta repertoires from subjects exposed to, actively infected with, or recovered from COVID-19. The repertoires were made available in a free public database intended to serve as a resource for research on the immune response to SARS-CoV-2. The samples were drawn from two sources: the first 160 participants of the ongoing ImmuneRACE study, and about 1,300 subjects contributed by 6 global collaborators. Nearly every sample came with metadata listing a de-identified subject ID, COVID-19 status, age in years and sex. HLA class I and class II types, where available, came from metadata supplied by the sample provider rather than from assay-based typing.

In this sample, this clone turned up once. No antigen is known for it. Base-call qualities are not available, and no considerably larger clone is one nucleotide away. What the authors observed across the whole study: The quantity of clinical and demographic metadata differed by source and by participant and was supplied without curation.

The immunoSEQ Assay, a bias-controlled multiplex PCR, was used to amplify TCRbeta CDR3 regions from genomic DNA. Per the source publication's procedure: Nucleated cell counts per sample were estimated from amplification of reference gene primers within the assay. To quantify the absolute abundance of each unique TCRbeta CDR3 rearrangement, sequence reads were collapsed and filtered. For each sample, productive Simpson clonality was calculated as the square root of Simpson's diversity index over productive rearrangements. TCRdb re-hosts the immuneACCESS table, in-frame sequences only. Its copies lack some clones; in the studies checked, an unresolved V gene accounts for under half of them, and the cause for the rest is not known. V, J and clone size were drawn from that table, and D and trimming were deduced from the DNA. The sample table shows about 310,000 clones, and over 75% are seen once. The ten largest clones add up to around 2.1% of the sample.

Participants in the prospective study were enrolled through a virtual design, were aged roughly 18 to 100 years, and lived in under 25 United States geographic areas. Cohort assignment in the prospective study relied on participant-reported clinical history from a screening survey and a study questionnaire. ImmuneRACE Cohort 3 recovered participants were defined by two consecutive negative NP/OP PCR tests, healthcare professional clearance, or symptom resolution. In the prospective study, whole blood, serum and a nasopharyngeal or oropharyngeal swab were collected from each participant by mobile phlebotomists. Prospective study participants could optionally give additional blood draws and questionnaires over an approximately two-month period. Before DNA extraction, blood samples from the prospective study were shipped at room temperature or frozen. The germline V gene encodes CDR1 MNHEY and CDR2 SVGAGI. From the cysteine through the phenylalanine, the CDR3 covers 15 amino acids. This entry keeps only the CDR3 DNA: 45 bases, framed from base 1. V drops 6 bases and J drops 5 bases, leaving 19 bases in between.

The rearrangement joined TRBV6-5 to TRBJ1-2; a confident D gene designation cannot be given. Specimen: PBMCs or T cells enriched from blood (not recorded which). The receptor's source is a man under 40 who had recovered from COVID-19. The nucleotides are TGTGCCAGCAGGGAGAGCTTGGGTGGGGAGTATGGCTACACCTTC. Its product reads: CASRESLGGEYGYTF.